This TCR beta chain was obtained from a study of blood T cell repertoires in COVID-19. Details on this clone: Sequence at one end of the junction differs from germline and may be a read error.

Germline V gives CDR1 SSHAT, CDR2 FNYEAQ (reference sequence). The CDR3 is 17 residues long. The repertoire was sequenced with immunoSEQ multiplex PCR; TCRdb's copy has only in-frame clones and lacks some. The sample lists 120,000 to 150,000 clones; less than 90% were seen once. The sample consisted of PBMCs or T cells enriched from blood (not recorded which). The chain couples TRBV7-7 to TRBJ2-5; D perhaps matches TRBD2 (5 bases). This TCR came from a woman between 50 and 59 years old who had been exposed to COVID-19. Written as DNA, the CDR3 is TGTGCTAGCAGCTCCCGGGCGGGCACCCCGGAGAAAGAGACCCAGTACTTC. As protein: CASSSRAGTPEKETQYF.